One sample yielded the 22 T cell receptor beta chains listed below, sequenced in a study of cytomegalovirus exposure and HLA in healthy donors. The study ran its PCR with 60 Vbeta and 13 Jbeta primers. The data were produced by immunoSEQ multiplex PCR, yet TCRdb's version contains in-frame clones alone and is incomplete. The table lists about 97,000 clones, around 63% of them singletons. Sequencing input: PBMCs. These TCRs come from a human donor in good health.

The V gene is TRBV27, the J gene TRBJ2-5; tentatively, D is TRBD2 (5 bases). With 4 bases removed from V and 5 bases from J, the gap between germline ends came to 17 bases. Germline V gives CDR1 MNHEY, CDR2 SMNVEV (reference sequence). The CDR3 contains 15 residues. The CDR3 region has the DNA TGTGCCAGCAGTTCCTCCGGGCGCGGGTCCGAGACCCAGTACTTC. Its protein is CASSSSGRGSETQYF.

CDR3 sequence: CASKTGGRYEQYF. The CDR3 region has the DNA TGTGCCAGCAAGACAGGGGGGAGGTACGAGCAGTACTTC. The chain recombines TRBV27 with TRBJ2-7, with 9 bases that match TRBD1. The germline V gene encodes CDR1 MNHEY and CDR2 SMNVEV (reference sequence). The V gene end was trimmed by 7 bases and the J gene end by 4 bases; junction bases not matched to a gene: 5. The CDR3 totals 13 residues.

The chain uses TRBV28 and TRBJ1-5; D is unclear. Germline lookup yields CDR1 MDHEN and CDR2 SYDVKM. The CDR3 totals 13 residues. V lost 4 bases to trimming and J lost 2 bases, with 6 bases between them. CDR3 sequence reads: CASSSLGNQPQHF. The CDR3 DNA is TGTGCCAGCAGTTCCCTTGGCAATCAGCCCCAGCATTTT.

V gene TRBV5-1 combines with J gene TRBJ2-7, with TRBD2 matching 12 bases. This CDR3 region has 16 residues. Germline V CDR1 and CDR2: SGHRS, YFSETQ. V shed 0 bases, J shed 1 base, and the junction held 2 bases outside the gene matches. In nucleotides, the CDR3 is TGCGCCAGCAGCTTGGGGACTAGCGGGATTTCCTACGAGCAGTACTTC. Amino acids: CASSLGTSGISYEQYF. The full variable domain, rest sourced from reference TRBV5-1 and TRBJ2-7, is KAGVTQTPRYLIKTRGQQVTLSCSPISGHRSVSWYQQTPGQGLQFLFEYFSETQRNKGNFPGRFSGRQFSNSRSEMNVSTLELGDSALYLCASSLGTSGISYEQYFGPGTRLTVT.

The V and J genes are TRBV10-1 and TRBJ2-2; D remains ambiguous. Trimming removed 1 base at V and 7 bases at J, with 7 bases between. The CDR3 has 13 amino acids. Germline CDR1 is WNHNN and CDR2 is SYGVQD (reference sequence). The CDR3 region has the DNA TGCGCCAGCAGTGAGTTTCTCGGCGGGGAGCTGTTTTTT. Encoded protein: CASSEFLGGELFF.

This chain uses TRBV7-9 with TRBJ2-2; a weak D match, TRBD2 (6 bases). Per the germline V gene, CDR1 is SEHNR and CDR2 is FQNEAQ (reference sequence). This CDR3 region has 17 residues. The V gene lost 3 bases and the J gene lost 5 bases, with 19 bases spanning the gap. CDR3 nucleotides: TGTGCCAGCAGCTTTTGGGTCCGAAATGCGGGAACCGGGGAGCTGTTTTTT. Its translation: CASSFWVRNAGTGELFF.

The gene calls are TRBV18 and TRBJ2-5, with a possible D match to TRBD1 (5 bases). The V end was cut by 3 bases, the J end by 5 bases, with 13 bases between. Germline CDR1 is KGHSH and CDR2 is LQKENI. This CDR3 comprises 14 residues. In DNA, the CDR3 is TGTGCCAGCTCACCGTCCGCAGGGTGGGAGACCCAGTACTTC. Translated, it gives CASSPSAGWETQYF.

This clone was seen a handful of times. The rearrangement uses TRBV28 and TRBJ1-4, with TRBD1 as a possible D gene (5 bases). Trimming took 1 base from V and 8 from J, leaving 14 bases between them. From germline, CDR1 is MDHEN and CDR2 SYDVKM. The CDR3 is 15 residues long. The CDR3 is CASSLLGRAGEKLFF. The CDR3 region has the DNA TGTGCCAGCAGTTTATTAGGCAGGGCGGGGGAAAAACTGTTTTTT.

This clone has more than one count but fewer than ten. The chain carries TRBV19 and TRBJ2-1; no reliable D call. The CDR3 spans 12 residues. The V end was cut by 6 bases, the J end by 4 bases, with 7 bases between. Per the germline V gene, CDR1 is LNHDA and CDR2 is SQIVND (reference sequence). CDR3 sequence: CASSRHYNEQFF. CDR3 in DNA: TGTGCCAGTAGCCGACATTACAATGAGCAGTTCTTC.

The V call is TRBV6-5, the J call TRBJ2-3; 8 nucleotides agree with TRBD1. Germline values: CDR1 MNHEY, CDR2 SVGAGI. The trim removed 8 bases at V and 1 base at J, leaving 2 bases unmatched. The CDR3 sequence is 13 residues long. CDR3 DNA: TGTGCCAGCGCGGGACAGGGCACAGATACGCAGTATTTT. Residues: CASAGQGTDTQYF.

The V call is TRBV5-4, the J call TRBJ2-5, with D tentatively TRBD2 (6 bases). The CDR3 runs 15 residues. V was trimmed by 1 base and J by 4 bases, leaving 14 bases between them. Germline CDR1 is SGHNT and CDR2 is YYREEE (reference sequence). The CDR3: CASSLKGAAGETQYF. DNA for the CDR3: TGTGCCAGCAGCTTGAAAGGGGCAGCGGGAGAGACCCAGTACTTC.

The chain has TRBV29-1 and TRBJ2-7, with D possibly TRBD1 on 7 matching bases. The CDR3 sequence is 15 residues long. The V end was cut by 4 bases, the J end by 5 bases, with 21 bases between. Germline-derived CDR1 and CDR2 are SQVTM and ANQGSEA. The CDR3 region has the DNA TGCAGCGTTGCAGGGGGTGGGGCTAGCGTCCACGAGCAGTACTTC. As protein: CSVAGGGASVHEQYF.

This sequence joins TRBV27 and TRBJ2-1; TRBD2 matches at 9 bases. V shed 4 bases and J 5 bases; nucleotides not matched to a gene: 18. Germline loops: CDR1 MNHEY, CDR2 SMNVEV (reference sequence). This CDR3 has 19 residues. The CDR3, as DNA: TGTGCCAGCAGTTCCCGCCGGCTAGCGGGAATTCAGGGCAACAATGAGCAGTTCTTC. It codes for CASSSRRLAGIQGNNEQFF.

The chain recombines TRBV5-1 with TRBJ2-7; 13 nucleotides match TRBD2. V was clipped by 3 bases and J by 3 bases; unmatched bases: 9. Germline loops: CDR1 SGHRS, CDR2 YFSETQ. The CDR3 extends over 17 amino acids. The CDR3 sequence is CASSSQGLAGVSYEQYF. In DNA form, the CDR3 reads TGCGCCAGCAGCTCCCAAGGACTAGCGGGAGTCAGCTACGAGCAGTACTTC.

The chain joins TRBV19 to TRBJ2-1; 9 bases align to TRBD1. From germline, CDR1 is LNHDA and CDR2 SQIVND (reference sequence). V lost 7 bases, J lost 2 bases, and 6 bases stayed unmatched. The CDR3 length is 15 residues. The CDR3 DNA follows: TGTGCCAGTACCCCGGACAGGGGCGCCTACAATGAGCAGTTCTTC. As protein: CASTPDRGAYNEQFF. The entire variable domain, with the rest obtained from reference TRBV19 and TRBJ2-1, is as follows: DGGITQSPKYLFRKEGQNVTLSCEQNLNHDAMYWYRQDPGQGLRLIYYSQIVNDFQKGDIAEGYSVSREKKESFPLTVTSAQKNPTAFYLCASTPDRGAYNEQFFGPGTRLTVL.

The chain is built from TRBV4-2 and TRBJ2-5; 8 nucleotides match TRBD2. Losses at the gene ends were 0 bases for V and 1 base for J; bases not matched to a gene: 1. The CDR3 extends over 15 amino acids. The V gene's germline CDR1 is LGHNA and CDR2 YNFKEQ. The CDR3 region is CASSQDREGQETQYF. Written as DNA, the CDR3 is TGTGCCAGCAGCCAAGATCGGGAGGGCCAAGAGACCCAGTACTTC.

The gene calls are TRBV2 and TRBJ2-2, with 8 bases identical to TRBD2. With 5 bases clipped from V and 3 bases from J, the junction kept 5 bases outside the gene matches. Germline values: CDR1 SNHLY, CDR2 FYNNEI. This CDR3 has 15 residues. CDR3 bases: TGTGCCAGCAGTACCCGGACTAGCTACACCGGGGAGCTGTTTTTT. It translates to CASSTRTSYTGELFF.

This clone was picked up a small number of times. This rearrangement joins TRBV9 to TRBJ2-1, with D possibly matching TRBD2 (6 bases). Germline V CDR1 and CDR2: SGDLS, YYNGEE. Trimming took 2 bases from V and 0 from J, leaving 21 bases between them. This CDR3 comprises 19 residues. The CDR3 DNA sequence: TGTGCCAGCAGCGTCCCTCAGGGAGAGCGGGCTAGCTCCTACAATGAGCAGTTCTTC. This codes for CASSVPQGERASSYNEQFF. Full variable domain (remainder filled in from reference TRBV9 and TRBJ2-1): DSGVTQTPKHLITATGQRVTLRCSPRSGDLSVYWYQQSLDQGLQFLIQYYNGEERAKGNILERFSAQQFPDLHSELNLSSLELGDSALYFCASSVPQGERASSYNEQFFGPGTRLTVL.

This clone occurred a few times. The V gene is TRBV27, the J gene TRBJ2-1, with unresolved D. V was shortened by 2 bases and J by 7 bases, with 12 bases between the two germline ends. CDR1 is MNHEY and CDR2 is SMNVEV in the germline V gene (reference sequence). CDR3 length: 14 amino acids. The CDR3 reads CASSLAVFSNEQFF. CDR3 nucleotides: TGTGCCAGCAGTTTAGCGGTTTTTTCGAATGAGCAGTTCTTC.

The chain uses TRBV2 and TRBJ2-7; 11 bases agree with TRBD1. The germline gives CDR1 SNHLY, CDR2 FYNNEI. With 8 bases clipped from V and 0 bases from J, the junction kept 6 bases outside the gene matches. CDR3 length: 15 residues. CDR3 nucleotides: TGTGCCAGCCGTGGACAGGGGGCGAACTCCTACGAGCAGTACTTC. Amino acid sequence: CASRGQGANSYEQYF.

V gene TRBV9 combines with J gene TRBJ2-7, with 7 bases that match TRBD2. CDR1 is SGDLS and CDR2 is YYNGEE in the germline V gene. The ends lost 0 bases at V and 5 bases at J; junction bases unmatched: 8. The CDR3 extends over 15 amino acids. CDR3 loop: CASSVDVGGSHEQYF. In DNA, the CDR3 is TGTGCCAGCAGCGTAGATGTCGGCGGGAGCCACGAGCAGTACTTC.

The chain has TRBV27 and TRBJ2-2; 9 nucleotides align to TRBD2. There are 16 residues in the CDR3. The junction had 6 bases not matched to a gene; V was cut back by 6 bases and J by 1 base. From germline, CDR1 is MNHEY and CDR2 SMNVEV (reference sequence). CDR3 protein: CASRRLAERNTGELFF. The CDR3 nucleotides are TGTGCCAGCAGGAGACTAGCGGAGCGGAACACCGGGGAGCTGTTTTTT.